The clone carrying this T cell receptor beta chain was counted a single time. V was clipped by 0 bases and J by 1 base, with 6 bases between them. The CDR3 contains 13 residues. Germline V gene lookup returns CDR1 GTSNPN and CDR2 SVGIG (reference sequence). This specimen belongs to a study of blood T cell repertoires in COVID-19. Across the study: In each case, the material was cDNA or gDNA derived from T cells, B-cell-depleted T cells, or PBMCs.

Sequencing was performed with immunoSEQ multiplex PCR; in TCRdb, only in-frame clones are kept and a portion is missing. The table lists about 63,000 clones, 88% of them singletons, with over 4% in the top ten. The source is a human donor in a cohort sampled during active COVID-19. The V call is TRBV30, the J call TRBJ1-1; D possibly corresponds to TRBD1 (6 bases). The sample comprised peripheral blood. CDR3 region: CAWSVQGNTEAFF. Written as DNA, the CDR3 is TGTGCCTGGAGTGTACAGGGGAACACTGAAGCTTTCTTT.